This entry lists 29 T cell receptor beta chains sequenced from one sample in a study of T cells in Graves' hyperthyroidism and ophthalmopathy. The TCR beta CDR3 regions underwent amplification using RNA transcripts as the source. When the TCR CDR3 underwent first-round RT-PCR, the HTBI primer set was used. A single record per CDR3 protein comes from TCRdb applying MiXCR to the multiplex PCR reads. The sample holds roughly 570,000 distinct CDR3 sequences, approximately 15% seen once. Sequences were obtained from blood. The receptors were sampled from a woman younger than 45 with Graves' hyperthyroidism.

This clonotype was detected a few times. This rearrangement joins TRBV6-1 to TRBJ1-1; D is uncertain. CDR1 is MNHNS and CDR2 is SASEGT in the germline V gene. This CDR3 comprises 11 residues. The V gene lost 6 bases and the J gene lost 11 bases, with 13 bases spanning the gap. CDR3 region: CASRTLTQAFF. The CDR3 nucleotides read TGTGCCAGCAGGACACTCACGCAGGCTTTCTTT.

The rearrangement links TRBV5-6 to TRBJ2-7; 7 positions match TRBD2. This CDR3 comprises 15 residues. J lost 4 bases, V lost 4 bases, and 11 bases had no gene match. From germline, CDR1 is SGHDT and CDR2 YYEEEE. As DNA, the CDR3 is TGTGCCAGCAGCGGCCGTGGACTAGGGGTATACGAGCAGTACTTC. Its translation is CASSGRGLGVYEQYF.

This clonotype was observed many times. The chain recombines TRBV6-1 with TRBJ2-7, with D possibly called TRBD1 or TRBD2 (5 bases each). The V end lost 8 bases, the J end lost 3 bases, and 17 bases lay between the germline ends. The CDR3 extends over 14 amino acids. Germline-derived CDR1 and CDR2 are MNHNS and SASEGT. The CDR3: CASRTAQEDYEQYF. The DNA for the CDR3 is TGTGCCAGCCGGACTGCACAGGAGGACTACGAGCAGTACTTC.

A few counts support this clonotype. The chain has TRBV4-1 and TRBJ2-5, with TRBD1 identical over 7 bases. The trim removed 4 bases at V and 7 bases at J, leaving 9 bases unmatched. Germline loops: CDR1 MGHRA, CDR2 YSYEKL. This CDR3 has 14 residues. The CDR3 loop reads CASSPEGGRRTQYF. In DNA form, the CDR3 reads TGCGCCAGCAGCCCTGAAGGGGGCAGAAGGACCCAGTACTTC.

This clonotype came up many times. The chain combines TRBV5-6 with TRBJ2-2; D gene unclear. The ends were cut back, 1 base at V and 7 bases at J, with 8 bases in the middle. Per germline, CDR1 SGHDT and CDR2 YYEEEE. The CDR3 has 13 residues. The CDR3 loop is CASSLSVGGELFF. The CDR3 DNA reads TGTGCCAGCAGCTTGTCAGTCGGCGGGGAGCTGTTTTTT.

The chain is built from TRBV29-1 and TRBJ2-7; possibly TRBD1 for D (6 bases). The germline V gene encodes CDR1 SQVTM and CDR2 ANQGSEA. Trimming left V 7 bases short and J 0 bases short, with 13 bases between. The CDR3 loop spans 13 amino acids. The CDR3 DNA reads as TGCAGCGATTACAGGGTAGGCTCCTACGAGCAGTACTTC. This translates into CSDYRVGSYEQYF.

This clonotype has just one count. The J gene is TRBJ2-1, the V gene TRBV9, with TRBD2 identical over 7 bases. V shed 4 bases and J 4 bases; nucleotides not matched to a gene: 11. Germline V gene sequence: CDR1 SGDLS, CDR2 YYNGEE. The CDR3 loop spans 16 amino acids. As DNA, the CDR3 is TGTGCCAGCAGCCCCTATTTAAGGGAGGGATACAATGAGCAGTTCTTC. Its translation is CASSPYLREGYNEQFF.

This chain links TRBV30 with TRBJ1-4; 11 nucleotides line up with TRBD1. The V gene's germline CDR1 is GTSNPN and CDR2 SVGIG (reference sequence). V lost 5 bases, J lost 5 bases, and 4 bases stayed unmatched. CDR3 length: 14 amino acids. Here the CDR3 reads CAWGGTGGNEKLFF. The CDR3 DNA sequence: TGTGCCTGGGGCGGGACAGGGGGAAATGAAAAACTGTTTTTT.

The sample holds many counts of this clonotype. CDR3 region: CASRTVPGALGEKLFF. The CDR3 DNA reads as TGTGCCAGCAGGACAGTCCCCGGGGCCCTGGGGGAAAAACTGTTTTTT. The V and J genes are TRBV2 and TRBJ1-4; a weak D match, TRBD1 (5 bases). This CDR3 has 16 residues. The germline V gene encodes CDR1 SNHLY and CDR2 FYNNEI. V dropped 6 bases and J dropped 8 bases, with 22 bases sitting between them.

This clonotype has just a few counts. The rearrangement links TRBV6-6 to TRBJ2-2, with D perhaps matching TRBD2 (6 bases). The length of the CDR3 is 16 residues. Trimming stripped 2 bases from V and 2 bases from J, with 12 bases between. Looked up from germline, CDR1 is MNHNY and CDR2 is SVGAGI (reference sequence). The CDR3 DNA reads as TGTGCCAGCAGTTACCTGGGGGGAGTTAACACCGGGGAGCTGTTTTTT. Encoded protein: CASSYLGGVNTGELFF.

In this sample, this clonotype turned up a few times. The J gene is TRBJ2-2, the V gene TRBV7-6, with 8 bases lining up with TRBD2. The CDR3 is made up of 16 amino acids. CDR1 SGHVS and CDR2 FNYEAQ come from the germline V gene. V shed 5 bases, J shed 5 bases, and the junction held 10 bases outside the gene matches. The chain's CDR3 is CASSPRGAGGTGELFF. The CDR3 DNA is TGTGCCAGCAGCCCTCGGGGGGCGGGAGGTACCGGGGAGCTGTTTTTT.

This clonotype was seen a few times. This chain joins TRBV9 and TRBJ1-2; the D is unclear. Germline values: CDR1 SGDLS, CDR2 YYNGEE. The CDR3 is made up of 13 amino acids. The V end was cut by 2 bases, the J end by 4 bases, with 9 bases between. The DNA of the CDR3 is TGTGCCAGCAGCGTGGGAAAAACCTATGGCTACACCTTC. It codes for CASSVGKTYGYTF.

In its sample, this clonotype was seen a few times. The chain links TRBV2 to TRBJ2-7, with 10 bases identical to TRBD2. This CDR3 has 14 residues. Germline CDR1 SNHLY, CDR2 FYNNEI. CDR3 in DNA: TGTGTCACCGGACTAGCGGCCCTCCGCCCCGAGCAGTACTTC. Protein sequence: CVTGLAALRPEQYF.

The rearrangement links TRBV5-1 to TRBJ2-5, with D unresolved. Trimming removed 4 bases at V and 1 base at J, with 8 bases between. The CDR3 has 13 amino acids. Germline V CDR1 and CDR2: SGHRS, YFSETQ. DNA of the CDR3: TGCGCCAGCAGCAACGGGCCCCAAGAGACCCAGTACTTC. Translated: CASSNGPQETQYF.

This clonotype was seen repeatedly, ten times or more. CDR3 sequence (DNA): TGTGCCAGCAGAGATAGCGGGAGAGCGGACTACGAGCAGTACTTC. This translates into CASRDSGRADYEQYF. V gene TRBV28 combines with J gene TRBJ2-7; 9 bases are a match to TRBD2. V was clipped by 6 bases and J by 3 bases; unmatched bases: 9. CDR1 is MDHEN and CDR2 is SYDVKM in the germline V gene. CDR3 size: 15 residues.

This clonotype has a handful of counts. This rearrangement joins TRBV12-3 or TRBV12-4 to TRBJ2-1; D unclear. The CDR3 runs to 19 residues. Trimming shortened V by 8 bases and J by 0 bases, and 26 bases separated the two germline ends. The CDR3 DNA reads TGTGCCAGCTCACGCCCGGACGGATTAGCCCTAAACTCCTACAATGAGCAGTTCTTC. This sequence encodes CASSRPDGLALNSYNEQFF.

DNA of the CDR3: TGTGCCAGCAGTCTAAGGACTAGCGGGAACTACAATGAGCAGTTCTTC. It is translated as CASSLRTSGNYNEQFF. V is TRBV28 and J is TRBJ2-1; 12 bases fit TRBD2. The length of the CDR3 is 16 residues. CDR1 and CDR2 (germline): MDHEN, SYDVKM. Trimming took 5 bases from V and 3 from J; bases not matched to a gene: 5.

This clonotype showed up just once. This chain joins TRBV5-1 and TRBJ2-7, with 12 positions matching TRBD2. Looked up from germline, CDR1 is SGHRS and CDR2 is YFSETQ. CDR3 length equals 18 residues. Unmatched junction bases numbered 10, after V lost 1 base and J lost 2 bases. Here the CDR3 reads CASSLPGLAGLIPYEQYF. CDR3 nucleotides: TGCGCCAGCAGCTTGCCGGGACTAGCGGGCTTGATTCCCTACGAGCAGTACTTC.

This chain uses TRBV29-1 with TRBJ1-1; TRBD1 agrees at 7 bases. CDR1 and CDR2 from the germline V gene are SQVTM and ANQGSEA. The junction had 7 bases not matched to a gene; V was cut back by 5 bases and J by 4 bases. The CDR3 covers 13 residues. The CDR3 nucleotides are TGCAGCGTTTCAGGGGGATTGAGCACTGAAGCTTTCTTT. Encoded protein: CSVSGGLSTEAFF.

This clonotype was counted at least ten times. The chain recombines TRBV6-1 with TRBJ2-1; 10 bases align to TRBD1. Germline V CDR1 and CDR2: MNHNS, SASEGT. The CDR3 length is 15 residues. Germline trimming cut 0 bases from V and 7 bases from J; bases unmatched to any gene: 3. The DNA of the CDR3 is TGTGCCAGCAGTGAAGCCGGGACAGGGGTGAATGAGCAGTTCTTC. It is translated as CASSEAGTGVNEQFF.

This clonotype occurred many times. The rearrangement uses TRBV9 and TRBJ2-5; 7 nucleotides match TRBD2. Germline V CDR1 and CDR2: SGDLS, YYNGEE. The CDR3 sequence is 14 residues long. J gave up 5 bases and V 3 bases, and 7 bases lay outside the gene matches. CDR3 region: CASSAEGGSETQYF. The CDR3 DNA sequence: TGTGCCAGCAGCGCCGAGGGCGGGAGCGAGACCCAGTACTTC.

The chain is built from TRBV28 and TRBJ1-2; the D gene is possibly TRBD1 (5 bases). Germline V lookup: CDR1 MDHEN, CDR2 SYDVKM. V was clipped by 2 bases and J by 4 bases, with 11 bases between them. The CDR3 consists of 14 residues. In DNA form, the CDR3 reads TGTGCCAGCAGTTTAGGGGCGCCCGTCTATGGCTACACCTTC. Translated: CASSLGAPVYGYTF.

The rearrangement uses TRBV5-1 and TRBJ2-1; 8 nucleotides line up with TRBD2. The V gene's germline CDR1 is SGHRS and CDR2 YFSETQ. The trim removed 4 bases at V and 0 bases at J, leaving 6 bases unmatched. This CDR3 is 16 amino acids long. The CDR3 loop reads CASSGRSGGSYNEQFF. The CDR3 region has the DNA TGCGCCAGCAGCGGCCGGAGCGGGGGCTCCTACAATGAGCAGTTCTTC.

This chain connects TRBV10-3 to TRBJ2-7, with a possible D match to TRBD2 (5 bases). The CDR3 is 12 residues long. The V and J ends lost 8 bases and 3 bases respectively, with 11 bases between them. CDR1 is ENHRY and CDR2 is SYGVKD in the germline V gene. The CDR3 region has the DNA TGTGCCATCGCGCGGGTAGTCTACGAGCAGTACTTC. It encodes CAIARVVYEQYF.

The CDR3 sequence: CASSQDSIGEKLFF. DNA of the CDR3: TGTGCCAGCAGCCAAGACTCGATAGGAGAAAAACTGTTTTTT. V is TRBV3-1 and J is TRBJ1-4; D is unclear. CDR1 is LGHDT, CDR2 YNNKEL, per germline (reference sequence). The CDR3 has 14 residues. V lost 0 bases and J 8 bases, leaving 10 bases between the germline ends.

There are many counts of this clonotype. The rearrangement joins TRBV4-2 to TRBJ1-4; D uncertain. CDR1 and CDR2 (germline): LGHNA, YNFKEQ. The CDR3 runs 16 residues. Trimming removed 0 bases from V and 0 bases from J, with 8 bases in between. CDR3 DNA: TGTGCCAGCAGCCAAGATCAGGACTCAACTAATGAAAAACTGTTTTTT. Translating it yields CASSQDQDSTNEKLFF.

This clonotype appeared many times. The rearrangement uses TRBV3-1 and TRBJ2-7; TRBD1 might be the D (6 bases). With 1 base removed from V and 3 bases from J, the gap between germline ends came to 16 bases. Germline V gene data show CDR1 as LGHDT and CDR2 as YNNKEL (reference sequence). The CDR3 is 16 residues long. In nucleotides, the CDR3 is TGTGCCAGCAGCCAAGGCCTGCGGACAGAGTACTACGAGCAGTACTTC. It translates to CASSQGLRTEYYEQYF.

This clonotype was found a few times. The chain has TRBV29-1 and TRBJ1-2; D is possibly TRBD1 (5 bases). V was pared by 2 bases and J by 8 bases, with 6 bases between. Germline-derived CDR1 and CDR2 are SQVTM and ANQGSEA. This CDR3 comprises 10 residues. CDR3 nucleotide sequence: TGCAGCGTTGAACGGGGGGGCTACACCTTC. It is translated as CSVERGGYTF.

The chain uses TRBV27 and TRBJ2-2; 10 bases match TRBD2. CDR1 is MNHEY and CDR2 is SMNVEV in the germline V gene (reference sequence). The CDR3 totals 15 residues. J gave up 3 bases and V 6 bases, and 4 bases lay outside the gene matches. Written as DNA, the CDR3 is TGTGCCAGCAGGACTAGCGGGCCATACACCGGGGAGCTGTTTTTT. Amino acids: CASRTSGPYTGELFF.